A single TCR beta chain is shown here with its context. This sample is part of a study of control samples from healthy donors and cancer patients. The CDR3 is 15 residues long. Germline V gene data show CDR1 as SNHLY and CDR2 as FYNNEI. V was clipped by 1 base and J by 0 bases, with 7 bases between them. TCRdb's table, derived via immunoSEQ multiplex PCR, lists solely in-frame clones and lacks some. The table shows around 100,000 clones, with less than 95% occurring only once. This TCR derives from a woman aged 18 to 35 in good health. The chain links TRBV2 to TRBJ1-3, with D possibly TRBD1 on 5 matching bases. Sequencing was performed on blood. The CDR3 is CASSEEGTSGNTIYF. The CDR3, as DNA: TGTGCCAGCAGTGAAGAAGGGACCTCTGGAAACACCATATATTTT.